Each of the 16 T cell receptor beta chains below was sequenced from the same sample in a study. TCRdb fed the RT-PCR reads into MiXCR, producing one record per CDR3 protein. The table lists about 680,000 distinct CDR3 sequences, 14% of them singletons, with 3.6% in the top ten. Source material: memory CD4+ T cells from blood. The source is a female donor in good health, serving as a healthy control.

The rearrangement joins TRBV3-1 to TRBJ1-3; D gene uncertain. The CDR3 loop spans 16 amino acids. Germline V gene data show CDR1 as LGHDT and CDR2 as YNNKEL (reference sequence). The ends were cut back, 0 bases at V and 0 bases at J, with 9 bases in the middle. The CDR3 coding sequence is TGTGCCAGCAGCCAAGATAGTGCCTACTCTGGAAACACCATATATTTT. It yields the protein CASSQDSAYSGNTIYF.

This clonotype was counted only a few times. CDR3 region: CSVLLLQGTQAVRPEAFF. For the CDR3, the DNA is TGCAGCGTCCTTCTTCTACAGGGGACCCAGGCCGTGCGGCCTGAAGCTTTCTTT. The chain employs TRBV29-1 and TRBJ1-1; 7 nucleotides align to TRBD1. This CDR3 comprises 18 residues. Germline loops: CDR1 SQVTM, CDR2 ANQGSEA. Unmatched junction bases numbered 25, after V lost 6 bases and J lost 6 bases. The full variable domain, its missing parts supplied by reference TRBV29-1 and TRBJ1-1, is SAVISQKPSRDICQRGTSLTIQCQVDSQVTMMFWYRQQPGQSLTLIATANQGSEATYESGFVIDKFPISRPNLTFSTLTVSNMSPEDSSIYLCSVLLLQGTQAVRPEAFFGQGTRLTVV.

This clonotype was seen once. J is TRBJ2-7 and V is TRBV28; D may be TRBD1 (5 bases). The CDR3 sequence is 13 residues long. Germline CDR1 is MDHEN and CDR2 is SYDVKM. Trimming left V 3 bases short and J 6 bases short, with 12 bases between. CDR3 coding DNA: TGTGCCAGCAGTTTCCCGGTAAGGGGCGAGCAGTACTTC. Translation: CASSFPVRGEQYF.

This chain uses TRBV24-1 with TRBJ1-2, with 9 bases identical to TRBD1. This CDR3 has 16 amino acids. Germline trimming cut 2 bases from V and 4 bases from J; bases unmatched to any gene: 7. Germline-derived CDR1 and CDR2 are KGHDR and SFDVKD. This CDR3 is CATSDSDRTGAYGYTF. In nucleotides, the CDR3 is TGTGCCACCAGTGATTCGGATAGGACAGGGGCCTATGGCTACACCTTC.

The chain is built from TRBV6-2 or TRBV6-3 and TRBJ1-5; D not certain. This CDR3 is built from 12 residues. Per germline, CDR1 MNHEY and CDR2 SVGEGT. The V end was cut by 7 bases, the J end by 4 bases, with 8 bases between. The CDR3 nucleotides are TGTGCCAGCAAGGCAGGAAATCAGCCCCAGCATTTT. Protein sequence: CASKAGNQPQHF.

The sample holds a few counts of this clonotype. The CDR3 DNA reads as TGTGCCAGCAGCTTAGGGCGGGGGACTGGAGGTAGTGATACGCAGTATTTT. Translation gives CASSLGRGTGGSDTQYF. The chain carries TRBV7-2 and TRBJ2-3; 7 bases are shared with TRBD2. J lost 6 bases, V lost 1 base, and 13 bases had no gene match. Germline V gene data show CDR1 as SGHTA and CDR2 as FQGNSA. The CDR3 is 17 amino acids.

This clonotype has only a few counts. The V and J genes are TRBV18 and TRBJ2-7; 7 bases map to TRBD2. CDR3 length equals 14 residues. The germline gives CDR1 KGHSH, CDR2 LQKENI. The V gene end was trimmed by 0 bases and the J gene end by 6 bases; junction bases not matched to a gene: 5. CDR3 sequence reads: CASSPPAGAGEQYF. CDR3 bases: TGTGCCAGCTCACCACCGGCGGGAGCAGGCGAGCAGTACTTC.

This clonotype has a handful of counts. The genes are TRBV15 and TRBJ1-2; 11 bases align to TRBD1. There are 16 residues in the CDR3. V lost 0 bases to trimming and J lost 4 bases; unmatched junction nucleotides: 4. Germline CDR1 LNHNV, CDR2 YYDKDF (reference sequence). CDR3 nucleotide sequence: TGTGCCACCAGCAGAGACAGGACAGGGGGCTTCTATGGCTACACCTTC. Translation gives CATSRDRTGGFYGYTF.

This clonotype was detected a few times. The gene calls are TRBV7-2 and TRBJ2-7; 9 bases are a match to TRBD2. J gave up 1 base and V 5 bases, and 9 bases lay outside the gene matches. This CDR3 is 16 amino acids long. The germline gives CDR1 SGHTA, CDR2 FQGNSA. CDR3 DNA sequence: TGTGCCAGCAGCCCCCCCCCGGGACTAGCTTCCTACGAGCAGTACTTC. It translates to CASSPPPGLASYEQYF.

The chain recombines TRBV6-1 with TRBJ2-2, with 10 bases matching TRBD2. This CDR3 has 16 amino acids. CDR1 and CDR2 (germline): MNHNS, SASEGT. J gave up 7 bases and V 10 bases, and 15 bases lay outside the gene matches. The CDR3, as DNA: TGTGCCACCAGCCTAAGTCCTAGCGGGAGTAACGGGGAGCTGTTTTTT. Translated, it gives CATSLSPSGSNGELFF.

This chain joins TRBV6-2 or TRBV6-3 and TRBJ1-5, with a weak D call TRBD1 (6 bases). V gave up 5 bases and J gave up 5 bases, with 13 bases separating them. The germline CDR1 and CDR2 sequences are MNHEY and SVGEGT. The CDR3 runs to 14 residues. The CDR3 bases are TGTGCCAGCAGTGACCAACAGGGAGATCAGCCCCAGCATTTT. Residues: CASSDQQGDQPQHF.

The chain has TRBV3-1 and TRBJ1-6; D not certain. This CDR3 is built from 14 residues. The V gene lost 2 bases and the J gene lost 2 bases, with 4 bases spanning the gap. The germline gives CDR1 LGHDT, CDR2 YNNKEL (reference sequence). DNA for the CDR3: TGTGCCAGCAGCCAAACGACCTATAATTCACCCCTCCACTTT. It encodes CASSQTTYNSPLHF.

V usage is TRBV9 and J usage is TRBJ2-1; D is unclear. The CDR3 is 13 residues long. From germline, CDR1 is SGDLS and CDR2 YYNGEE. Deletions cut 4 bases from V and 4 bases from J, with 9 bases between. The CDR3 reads CASSYGPYNEQFF. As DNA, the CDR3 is TGTGCCAGCAGCTATGGCCCTTACAATGAGCAGTTCTTC. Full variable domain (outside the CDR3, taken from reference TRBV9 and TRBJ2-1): DSGVTQTPKHLITATGQRVTLRCSPRSGDLSVYWYQQSLDQGLQFLIQYYNGEERAKGNILERFSAQQFPDLHSELNLSSLELGDSALYFCASSYGPYNEQFFGPGTRLTVL.

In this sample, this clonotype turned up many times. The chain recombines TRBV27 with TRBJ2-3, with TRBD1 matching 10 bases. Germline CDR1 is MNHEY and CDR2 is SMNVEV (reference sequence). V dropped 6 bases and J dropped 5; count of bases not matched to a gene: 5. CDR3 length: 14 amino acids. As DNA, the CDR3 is TGTGCCAGCAGCTGGGACAGGGGAGGAGATACGCAGTATTTT. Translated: CASSWDRGGDTQYF.

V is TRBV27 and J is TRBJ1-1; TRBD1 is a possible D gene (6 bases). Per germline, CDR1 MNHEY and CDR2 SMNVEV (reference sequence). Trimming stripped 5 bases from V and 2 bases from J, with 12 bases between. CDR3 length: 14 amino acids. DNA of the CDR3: TGTGCCAGCAGTCACAGGGTTAGCAACACTGAAGCTTTCTTT. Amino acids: CASSHRVSNTEAFF.

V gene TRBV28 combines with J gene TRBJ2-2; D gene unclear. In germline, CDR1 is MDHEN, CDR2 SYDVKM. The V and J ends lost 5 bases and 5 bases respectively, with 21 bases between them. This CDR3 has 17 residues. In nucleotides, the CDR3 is TGTGCCAGCAGTATCCCGGGTCCACTGAAAAGAACCGGGGAGCTGTTTTTT. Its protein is CASSIPGPLKRTGELFF.